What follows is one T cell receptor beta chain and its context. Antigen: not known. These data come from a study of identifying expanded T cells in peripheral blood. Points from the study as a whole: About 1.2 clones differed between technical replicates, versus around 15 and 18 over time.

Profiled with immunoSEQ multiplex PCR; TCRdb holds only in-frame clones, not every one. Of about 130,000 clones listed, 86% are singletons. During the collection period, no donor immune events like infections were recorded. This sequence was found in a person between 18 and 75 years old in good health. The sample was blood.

CDR3 coding DNA: TGTGCCAGCAGCTCCGGGACAGGGGGCAAATATGGCTACACCTTC. This encodes CASSSGTGGKYGYTF. This rearrangement joins TRBV11-1 to TRBJ1-2, with TRBD1 identical over 12 bases. CDR1 and CDR2 (germline): SGHAT, FQDESV (reference sequence). The CDR3 length is 15 residues. The junction had 5 bases not matched to a gene; V was cut back by 4 bases and J by 5 bases.